This T cell receptor (beta chain) comes out of a study of T cells expressing NK-cell markers. Whole-study findings and limits: Researchers report these clonotypes also headed the CD3+CD56-NKG2C+ fraction in several donors. In about 6 donors, dominant CD3+CD56+NKG2C+ clonotypes ranked among the top 10 CD8+ clonotypes.

This CDR3 has 17 residues. The germline CDR1 and CDR2 sequences are KGHDR and SFDVKD. To note about this clonotype: The target antigen is unknown.

Reprocessing the 5' RACE reads, TCRdb reports a single entry for every CDR3 protein and omits DNA. The sample data list about 150,000 distinct CDR3 sequences. This clonotype was obtained from a woman between 50 and 59 years old in good health. The chain links TRBV24-1 to TRBJ2-5. Sequenced input: blood T cells: a sorted CD56 or NKG2C T cell subset, CD4+ or CD8+ T cells, or bulk PBMC T cells (not recorded which). CDR3 sequence: CATSDFSLLSAQETQYF.